This entry lists 24 T cell receptor beta chains sequenced from one sample in a study of blood T cells in healthy people across ages. Combining a sample-barcoded 5' primer with a J-beta primer mix, a second PCR ran for about 7 to 11 cycles. In TCRdb, the 5' RACE reads were re-called with MiXCR into one record per CDR3 protein. The profile covers over 1,200,000 distinct CDR3 sequences, with around 59% appearing a single time and over 6.5% taken by the ten largest. Sequenced input: blood. These receptors were obtained from a man aged 18-30 years in good health.

This clonotype showed up just a few times. The chain uses TRBV29-1 and TRBJ2-1; no firm D call. Trimming removed 4 bases from V and 7 bases from J, with 17 bases in between. This CDR3 is 14 amino acids long. Germline values: CDR1 SQVTM, CDR2 ANQGSEA. The DNA for the CDR3 is TGCAGCGTTGCGAGCGAACCAAAAATTAATGAGCAGTTCTTC. Residues: CSVASEPKINEQFF.

The V and J genes are TRBV2 and TRBJ2-3, with TRBD2 identical over 9 bases. This CDR3 is 19 amino acids long. V lost 2 bases, J lost 0 bases, and 12 bases stayed unmatched. Germline CDR1 reads SNHLY; CDR2 reads FYNNEI. In DNA, the CDR3 is TGTGCCAGCAGTGAATTCCTAGCGGGGACGTTATCAAGCACAGATACGCAGTATTTT. Protein product: CASSEFLAGTLSSTDTQYF.

The chain is built from TRBV6-5 and TRBJ2-1, with a possible D match to TRBD1 (5 bases). Per germline, CDR1 MNHEY and CDR2 SVGAGI. The CDR3 length is 12 residues. The V gene lost 5 bases and the J gene lost 9 bases, with 11 bases spanning the gap. Here the CDR3 reads CASSGADGEQFF. The CDR3, as DNA: TGTGCCAGCAGTGGGGCAGACGGTGAGCAGTTCTTC.

The CDR3 protein is CASSSGLGGGSSDTQYF. The CDR3 bases are TGTGCCAGCAGCTCCGGCCTCGGGGGTGGGAGCTCAGATACGCAGTATTTT. The chain combines TRBV7-6 with TRBJ2-3; a possible D gene is TRBD2 (6 bases). Germline V gives CDR1 SGHVS, CDR2 FNYEAQ. The CDR3 contains 17 residues. The germline V and J ends were trimmed by 4 bases and 4 bases, with 21 bases remaining between them.

The chain is built from TRBV2 and TRBJ2-2, with D unclear. With 10 bases removed from V and 1 base from J, the gap between germline ends came to 13 bases. The CDR3 is 14 amino acids. Looked up from germline, CDR1 is SNHLY and CDR2 is FYNNEI. The CDR3 region is CATQPRRNTGELFF. The CDR3 coding sequence is TGTGCCACACAACCCCGACGGAACACCGGGGAGCTGTTTTTT. The variable domain in full, with the rest retrieved from reference TRBV2 and TRBJ2-2, is EPEVTQTPSHQVTQMGQEVILRCVPISNHLYFYWYRQILGQKVEFLVSFYNNEISEKSEIFDDQFSVERPDGSNFTLKIRSTKLEDSAMYFCATQPRRNTGELFFGEGSRLTVL.

Only a few counts were recorded for this clonotype. V gene TRBV27 combines with J gene TRBJ2-6, with D unresolved. V lost 5 bases to trimming and J lost 5 bases, with 10 bases between them. This CDR3 has 14 amino acids. Germline V gene sequence: CDR1 MNHEY, CDR2 SMNVEV (reference sequence). For the CDR3, the DNA is TGTGCCAGCAGTAACCTGAAATGGGCCAACGTCCTGACTTTC. Amino acid sequence: CASSNLKWANVLTF.

V usage is TRBV6-1 and J usage is TRBJ2-4; 8 nucleotides line up with TRBD2. The J call is in doubt because the DNA end fits TRBJ2-7 better. There are 15 residues in the CDR3. Germline CDR1 and CDR2: MNHNS and SASEGT. Here the CDR3 reads CASSEETSVSYEQYF. The CDR3, as DNA: TGTGCCAGCAGTGAAGAGACTAGCGTTTCCTACGAGCAGTACTTC.

The V gene is TRBV6-5, the J gene TRBJ2-5; D is unclear. Germline V lookup: CDR1 MNHEY, CDR2 SVGAGI. Between the trimmed V and J ends, which lost 0 bases and 3 bases, there was a span of 8 bases. The CDR3 runs 14 residues. CDR3 sequence: CASSYSRTKETQYF. The CDR3 DNA follows: TGTGCCAGCAGTTACTCGAGGACCAAAGAGACCCAGTACTTC.

V is TRBV4-3 and J is TRBJ2-7; 10 bases map to TRBD2. CDR1 LGHNA and CDR2 YSLEER come from the germline V gene. This CDR3 is 17 amino acids long. J gave up 3 bases and V 4 bases, and 12 bases lay outside the gene matches. CDR3 region: CASSLRPPSGGNYEQYF. CDR3 DNA: TGCGCCAGCAGCCTCCGCCCCCCTAGCGGGGGAAACTACGAGCAGTACTTC.

This clonotype was seen only a few times. The rearrangement joins TRBV12-3 or TRBV12-4 to TRBJ2-1, with 9 bases matching TRBD2. The V gene end was trimmed by 0 bases and the J gene end by 5 bases; junction bases not matched to a gene: 5. CDR3 length: 16 amino acids. The CDR3 is CASSLARAGGDNEQFF. In DNA form, the CDR3 reads TGTGCCAGCAGTTTAGCGCGGGCGGGGGGGGACAATGAGCAGTTCTTC.

This clonotype was seen a few times. The CDR3: CSALLRNEQFF. The CDR3, as DNA: TGCAGCGCTCTGCTAAGGAATGAGCAGTTCTTC. The chain has TRBV20-1 and TRBJ2-1; no clear D. The germline CDR1 and CDR2 sequences are DFQATT and SNEGSKA (reference sequence). The CDR3 contains 11 residues.

CDR3 nucleotides: TGTGCCAGCAGACAAGCGACACCAGAAATCAATGAGCAGTTCTTC. Encoded protein: CASRQATPEINEQFF. The chain has TRBV2 and TRBJ2-1; D remains unclear. CDR1 is SNHLY, CDR2 FYNNEI, per germline. The V end lost 6 bases, the J end lost 6 bases, and 18 bases lay between the germline ends. The CDR3 is 15 residues long.

The CDR3 nucleotides read TGTGCCAGCAGCCCGGACAGGGCCTTACTTGGGGGAGATACGCAGTATTTT. Its protein is CASSPDRALLGGDTQYF. The V gene is TRBV12-3 or TRBV12-4, the J gene TRBJ2-3, with 8 bases lining up with TRBD1. Losses at the gene ends were 6 bases for V and 5 bases for J; bases not matched to a gene: 16. The CDR3 loop spans 17 amino acids.

The chain joins TRBV20-1 to TRBJ2-7, with D perhaps matching TRBD1 (6 bases). This CDR3 spans 12 amino acids. The V gene lost 2 bases and the J gene lost 3 bases, with 8 bases spanning the gap. Germline V CDR1 and CDR2: DFQATT, SNEGSKA (reference sequence). CDR3 bases: TGCAGTGCTAGACAGGGGCACTACGAGCAGTACTTC. As protein: CSARQGHYEQYF.

A few counts support this clonotype. The chain recombines TRBV12-3 or TRBV12-4 with TRBJ2-5; TRBD2 is a possible D gene (6 bases). The CDR3 loop spans 14 amino acids. V lost 9 bases and J lost 4, with 18 bases in between. The CDR3 loop is CASGAGSGRETQYF. DNA for the CDR3: TGTGCCAGTGGCGCGGGGTCAGGGCGAGAGACCCAGTACTTC.

This clonotype was seen a handful of times. The V and J genes are TRBV27 and TRBJ2-3, with D perhaps TRBD1 (6 bases). Looked up from germline, CDR1 is MNHEY and CDR2 is SMNVEV (reference sequence). The V and J ends lost 6 bases and 2 bases respectively, with 15 bases between them. This CDR3 is built from 15 residues. In DNA, the CDR3 is TGTGCCAGCAGGGACAGTCAGACCTCCACAGATACGCAGTATTTT. This gives the protein CASRDSQTSTDTQYF.

This clonotype appeared a few times. The chain has TRBV20-1 and TRBJ2-7; either TRBD1 or TRBD2 may fit D (6 bases each). V shed 1 base and J shed 2 bases, with 15 bases lying between them. CDR3 length equals 15 residues. The germline CDR1 and CDR2 sequences are DFQATT and SNEGSKA (reference sequence). The CDR3 spells CSARAPGGSPYEQYF. In DNA, the CDR3 is TGCAGTGCTAGAGCACCCGGGGGCAGCCCCTACGAGCAGTACTTC.

The rearrangement uses TRBV7-2 and TRBJ2-3, with a possible D match to TRBD1 (5 bases). The CDR3 extends over 15 amino acids. The germline V gene has CDR1 SGHTA and CDR2 FQGNSA. V was trimmed by 5 bases and J by 1 base, leaving 13 bases between them. The CDR3 loop reads CASSPQGLRTDTQYF. The CDR3 bases are TGTGCCAGCAGCCCGCAGGGTCTCCGCACAGATACGCAGTATTTT.

The chain links TRBV15 to TRBJ2-7; TRBD1 might be the D (5 bases). TRBJ2-4 matches the DNA end more closely, so the J call is doubtful. Germline CDR1 is LNHNV and CDR2 is YYDKDF (reference sequence). This CDR3 spans 16 amino acids. This chain's CDR3 is CATSRDSLQGKNIQYF. CDR3 bases: TGTGCCACCAGCAGAGACTCACTTCAGGGCAAAAACATTCAGTACTTC.

In this sample, this clonotype turned up a few times. The chain recombines TRBV4-3 with TRBJ2-5; the D gene is possibly TRBD2 (7 bases). Per germline, CDR1 LGHNA and CDR2 YSLEER. The CDR3 contains 15 residues. V was clipped by 0 bases and J by 11 bases, with 19 bases between them. The CDR3: CASSQDSRGASEQYF. The CDR3 DNA follows: TGCGCCAGCAGCCAAGATAGTCGGGGGGCCTCCGAACAGTACTTC.

The chain joins TRBV4-3 to TRBJ2-1; unclear D gene. The DNA end favors TRBJ2-7, so the J call may be wrong. Germline-derived CDR1 and CDR2 are LGHNA and YSLEER. This CDR3 is 17 amino acids long. The DNA for the CDR3 is TGCGCCAGCAGCCAAGTGGCGAAAATAAGCTCCTACAATGAGCAGTACTTC. Protein: CASSQVAKISSYNEQYF.

The chain combines TRBV4-1 with TRBJ2-7; tentatively, D is TRBD2 (6 bases). The V end was cut by 4 bases, the J end by 0 bases, with 13 bases between. Germline values: CDR1 MGHRA, CDR2 YSYEKL. The CDR3 has 15 amino acids. CDR3 in DNA: TGCGCCAGCAGCCCCCTAGGGCGGGGCTCCTACGAGCAGTACTTC. It is translated as CASSPLGRGSYEQYF.

This clonotype was seen more than once but under ten times. The CDR3 DNA reads TGCAGCGCTGACGACGGCCAAAACATTCAGTACTTC. Protein: CSADDGQNIQYF. The V and J genes are TRBV29-1 and TRBJ2-4; D is unresolved. This CDR3 contains 12 residues. Germline V gives CDR1 SQVTM, CDR2 ANQGSEA. Between the trimmed V and J ends, which lost 7 bases and 5 bases, there was a span of 12 bases.

This chain links TRBV7-9 with TRBJ2-1; 8 bases map to TRBD1. The V segment lost 5 bases and the J segment 7 bases; nucleotides outside the gene matches: 4. The CDR3 consists of 13 residues. Looked up from germline, CDR1 is SEHNR and CDR2 is FQNEAQ (reference sequence). CDR3 bases: TGTGCCAGCAGCGTGGACAGGGAAAATGAGCAGTTCTTC. Amino acid sequence: CASSVDRENEQFF.